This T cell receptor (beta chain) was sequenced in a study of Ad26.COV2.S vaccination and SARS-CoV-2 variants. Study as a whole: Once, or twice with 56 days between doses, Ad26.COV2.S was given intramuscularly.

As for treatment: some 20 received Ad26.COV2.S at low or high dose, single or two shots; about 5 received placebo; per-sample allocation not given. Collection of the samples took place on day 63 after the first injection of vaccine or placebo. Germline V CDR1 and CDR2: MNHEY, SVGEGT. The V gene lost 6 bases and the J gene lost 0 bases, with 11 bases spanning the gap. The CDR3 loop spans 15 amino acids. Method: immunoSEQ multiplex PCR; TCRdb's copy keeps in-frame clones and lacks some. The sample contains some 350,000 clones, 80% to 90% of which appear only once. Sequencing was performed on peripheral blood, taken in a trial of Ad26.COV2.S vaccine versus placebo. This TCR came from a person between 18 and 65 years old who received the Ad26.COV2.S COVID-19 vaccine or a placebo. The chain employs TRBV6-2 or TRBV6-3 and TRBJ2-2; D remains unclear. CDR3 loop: CASSPPRSNTGELFF. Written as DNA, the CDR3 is TGTGCCAGCAGCCCACCGAGGTCGAACACCGGGGAGCTGTTTTTT.